The 2 T cell receptor beta chains given below trace back to one sample, sequenced in a study of control samples from healthy donors and cancer patients. The data were produced by immunoSEQ multiplex PCR, yet TCRdb's version contains in-frame clones alone and is incomplete. The data hold 150,000 or so clones, with roughly 89% observed a single time. Sequencing input: blood. These receptors were obtained from a man younger than 30 in good health.

V and J are TRBV5-6 and TRBJ2-1; D possibly corresponds to TRBD1 (5 bases). Germline V gene data show CDR1 as SGHDT and CDR2 as YYEEEE. V was trimmed by 0 bases and J by 6 bases, leaving 7 bases between them. There are 13 residues in the CDR3. CDR3 sequence reads: CASSLDRPNEQFF. For the CDR3, the DNA is TGTGCCAGCAGCTTGGACAGGCCCAATGAGCAGTTCTTC.

The J gene is TRBJ2-3, the V gene TRBV19; 7 nucleotides align to TRBD1. Germline assignment: CDR1 LNHDA and CDR2 SQIVND (reference sequence). CDR3 size: 16 residues. The V segment lost 6 bases and the J segment 2 bases; nucleotides outside the gene matches: 11. Written as DNA, the CDR3 is TGTGCCAGTAGCTCGGACAGGACCTTTTCCACAGATACGCAGTATTTT. The encoded protein is CASSSDRTFSTDTQYF.